The subject of this entry is one T cell receptor beta chain. This entry belongs to a study of blood T cell repertoires in COVID-19. Overall study context: From T cells, B-cell-depleted T cells, or PBMCs came the material, which was cDNA or gDNA.

The CDR3 length is 15 residues. Germline CDR1 and CDR2: SGHRS and YFSETQ. Trimming took 0 bases from V and 7 from J, leaving 16 bases between them. As handled by the study authors: Amplification of reference gene primers was used by the study to estimate nucleated cell counts. Profiled with immunoSEQ multiplex PCR; TCRdb holds only in-frame clones, not every one. V, J and clone size were drawn from that table, and D and trimming were deduced from the DNA. The table lists 150,000 to 200,000 clones, roughly 93% of them singletons. Sequenced material: peripheral blood. The TCR comes from a man younger than 30 with acute or convalescent COVID-19. V usage is TRBV5-1 and J usage is TRBJ1-2; D remains ambiguous. CDR3 nucleotide sequence: TGCGCCAGCAGCTTGGTGTCTATGGGCCTTACTGGCTACACCTTC. The encoded protein is CASSLVSMGLTGYTF.